This T cell receptor (beta chain) is drawn from a study of T cell repertoires in cytomegalovirus infection (dated by TCRdb to about 2019). Background on the whole study: Peptide stimulations targeted recently identified HLA-C-restricted CMV epitopes, whose presentation resists viral immunomodulation, together with well-studied HLA-B-restricted epitopes. Because public TCR beta signatures pointed to carriage of CMV infection together with the matching HLA type, the HLA type of each donor mattered for the analysis. General study outcomes and caveats: The ex vivo response was dominated by HLA-C-restricted CMV-specific TCR beta clonotypes, which also provided the single most frequent clonotype in two of eight donors. Carriers of CMV infection plus the relevant HLA type were discriminated by the cumulative frequency of public TCR beta family members in the study cohort and in an independent roughly 400-donor cohort.

Sequencing was carried out with an Illumina HiSeq 1500. TCRdb cleaned the public reads at Q25 with fastp, built clones with MiXCR and kept in-frame beta chains. Here each entry gathers all rows of one CDR3 protein and keeps the most common genes and DNA. For this sample the table gives fewer than 150,000 distinct CDR3 sequences, of which around 30% were detected only once. Jointly, the top ten make up 41% of the sample. The treatment or condition label for this specimen denotes: in vitro stimulation with specific CMV peptide epitopes to enrich CMV-specific T cells. This clonotype was observed a few times. The target of this receptor is not known. The input lacks base qualities; no much larger clone sits a single base away. The germline V gene provides CDR1 SQVTM and CDR2 ANQGSEA. The CDR3 covers 15 residues, taking in both the cysteine and the phenylalanine. Only the CDR3 portion is preserved as DNA: 45 bases, with reading frame beginning at the first base. Compared with germline, V lacks 0 bases and J lacks 11 bases; bases without a gene match: 14.

This material consisted of CD8+ T cells from cultured PBMCs, taken from culture after CMV antigen stimulation. This clonotype was obtained from a human donor in good health (CMV status not recorded). Some clones in this sample may be carry-over from other donors' samples. Here the chain combines TRBV29-1 and TRBJ1-1, with TRBD1 identical over 8 junction bases. The CDR3 has the sequence CSVEDQGQGALAAFF. In nucleotide form, the sequence is TGCAGCGTTGAAGATCAGGGCCAGGGGGCATTGGCGGCTTTCTTT.